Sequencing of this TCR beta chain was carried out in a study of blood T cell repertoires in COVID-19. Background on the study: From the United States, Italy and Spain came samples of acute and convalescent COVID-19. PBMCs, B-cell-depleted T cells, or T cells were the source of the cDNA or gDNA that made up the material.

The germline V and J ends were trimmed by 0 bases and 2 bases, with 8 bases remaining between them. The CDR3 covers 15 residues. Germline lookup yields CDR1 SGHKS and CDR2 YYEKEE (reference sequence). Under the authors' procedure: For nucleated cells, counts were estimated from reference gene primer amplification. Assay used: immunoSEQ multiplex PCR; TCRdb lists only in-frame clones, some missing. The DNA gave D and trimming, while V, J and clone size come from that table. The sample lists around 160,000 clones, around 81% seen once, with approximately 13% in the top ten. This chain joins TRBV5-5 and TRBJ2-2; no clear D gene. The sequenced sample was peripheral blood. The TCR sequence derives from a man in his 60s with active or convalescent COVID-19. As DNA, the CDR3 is TGTGCCAGCAGCTTGGTCGGCGGTAACACCGGGGAGCTGTTTTTT. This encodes CASSLVGGNTGELFF. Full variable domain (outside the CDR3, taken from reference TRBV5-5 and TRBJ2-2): DAGVTQSPTHLIKTRGQQVTLRCSPISGHKSVSWYQQVLGQGPQFIFQYYEKEERGRGNFPDRFSARQFPNYSSELNVNALLLGDSALYLCASSLVGGNTGELFFGEGSRLTVL.